A single sample is the source of the 32 T cell receptor beta chains below, sequenced in a study of T cells after yellow fever vaccination. One entry per CDR3 protein results from TCRdb running MiXCR on the 5' RACE reads. The sample records a few hundred thousand distinct CDR3 sequences, under 5% being singletons. Source: PBMCs, taken 5 days after the yellow fever booster vaccination. The receptors come from a man in his late teens or twenties who received the YFV17D yellow fever vaccine.

In its sample, this clonotype was seen a few times. The CDR3 protein is CASSQDLAGGVDTQYF. The CDR3 DNA reads TGTGCCAGCAGCCAAGATCTAGCGGGGGGTGTGGATACGCAGTATTTT. The gene calls are TRBV3-1 and TRBJ2-3; 11 nucleotides agree with TRBD2. The germline CDR1 and CDR2 sequences are LGHDT and YNNKEL (reference sequence). V shed 0 bases and J 6 bases; nucleotides not matched to a gene: 5. This CDR3 is built from 16 residues.

Many counts were recorded for this clonotype. The chain is built from TRBV12-3 or TRBV12-4 and TRBJ2-1; the match to TRBD2 covers 12 bases. V was pared by 6 bases and J by 5 bases, with 5 bases of the junction left unmatched. CDR3 length equals 15 residues. The CDR3 loop is CASSSSGGAHNEQFF. CDR3 DNA: TGTGCCAGCAGCTCTAGCGGGGGGGCCCACAATGAGCAGTTCTTC.

This CDR3 reads CAIGGGGTDTQYF. CDR3 bases: TGTGCCATAGGTGGGGGCGGCACAGATACGCAGTATTTT. The chain couples TRBV12-3 or TRBV12-4 to TRBJ2-3, with D possibly matching TRBD1 (6 bases). CDR3 length: 13 residues. Trimming removed 10 bases at V and 1 base at J, with 12 bases between.

In this sample, this clonotype turned up many times. The chain combines TRBV7-9 with TRBJ1-2, with 9 nucleotides matching TRBD1. Germline trimming cut 8 bases from V and 4 bases from J; bases unmatched to any gene: 2. Germline V gene lookup returns CDR1 SEHNR and CDR2 FQNEAQ (reference sequence). The length of the CDR3 is 12 residues. The DNA for the CDR3 is TGTGCCAGCGCGGGACAGGGCTATGGCTACACCTTC. Its translation: CASAGQGYGYTF.

Details on this clonotype: Relative to the germline gene, one junction end is altered; a read error may explain this. The rearrangement uses TRBV7-2 and TRBJ2-2, with TRBD2 as a possible D gene (6 bases). The length of the CDR3 is 15 residues. The germline gives CDR1 SGHTA, CDR2 FQGNSA. CDR3 nucleotide sequence: TGTGCCAACGGACCGGCTAGCGTAAACAGCGGGGAGCTGTTTTTT. Amino acid sequence: CANGPASVNSGELFF.

This rearrangement joins TRBV7-3 to TRBJ2-3, with 14 bases fitting TRBD2. The CDR3 is made up of 18 amino acids. J lost 3 bases, V lost 0 bases, and 5 bases had no gene match. The V gene's germline CDR1 is SGHTA and CDR2 FQGTGA. The CDR3 DNA follows: TGTGCCAGCAGCTTAACGACTAGCGGGGGGGCCGGGACAGATACGCAGTATTTT. The encoded protein is CASSLTTSGGAGTDTQYF.

This clonotype was counted between two and nine times. The chain is built from TRBV6-2 or TRBV6-3 and TRBJ1-3; D is uncertain. V lost 8 bases, J lost 0 bases, and 11 bases lay in between. In germline, CDR1 is MNHEY, CDR2 SVGEGT. CDR3 length: 14 amino acids. CDR3 in DNA: TGTGCCAGCTCCATTCTCGGCTCTGGAAACACCATATATTTT. This codes for CASSILGSGNTIYF.

The genes are TRBV11-1 and TRBJ2-7, with 8 bases that match TRBD1. Trimming at V came to 2 bases and at J to 6 bases, leaving 9 bases not matched to a gene. The CDR3 is 15 residues long. Per the germline V gene, CDR1 is SGHAT and CDR2 is FQDESV (reference sequence). The CDR3 region is CASSLTPGQGFEQYF. CDR3 coding DNA: TGTGCCAGCAGCTTAACCCCCGGACAGGGTTTCGAGCAGTACTTC.

The V gene is TRBV7-3, the J gene TRBJ2-3; D perhaps matches TRBD2 (5 bases). Germline lookup yields CDR1 SGHTA and CDR2 FQGTGA. The CDR3 is made up of 11 amino acids. Trimming shortened V by 11 bases and J by 2 bases, and 8 bases separated the two germline ends. The CDR3 sequence: CAVGDTDTQYF. DNA of the CDR3: TGTGCCGTCGGGGACACAGATACGCAGTATTTT.

This clonotype was counted only a few times. CDR3 nucleotide sequence: TGTGCCATCAGTGAGTATCAGTTAGGAGGAAGCAATCAGCCCCAGCATTTT. Translated, it gives CAISEYQLGGSNQPQHF. This chain links TRBV10-3 with TRBJ1-5; D not certain. The CDR3 is 17 residues long. V lost 1 base to trimming and J lost 1 base, with 14 bases between them. Germline CDR1 reads ENHRY; CDR2 reads SYGVKD.

This clonotype was seen many times. This CDR3 reads CASSYSGTQNTEAFF. The CDR3 coding sequence is TGTGCCAGCAGTTACTCCGGGACACAGAACACTGAAGCTTTCTTT. The V gene is TRBV6-5, the J gene TRBJ1-1; maybe TRBD1 (6 bases). The length of the CDR3 is 15 residues. Germline CDR1 is MNHEY and CDR2 is SVGAGI. V lost 0 bases to trimming and J lost 1 base, with 9 bases between them.

The chain has TRBV20-1 and TRBJ1-2; no definite D call. The germline V and J ends were trimmed by 0 bases and 8 bases, with 16 bases remaining between them. This CDR3 comprises 14 residues. Per the germline V gene, CDR1 is DFQATT and CDR2 is SNEGSKA (reference sequence). The chain's CDR3 is CSARDPRTTRGYTF. Written as DNA, the CDR3 is TGCAGTGCTAGAGATCCCAGAACCACGAGGGGCTACACCTTC.

The chain recombines TRBV6-6 with TRBJ2-3, with 7 bases fitting TRBD2. CDR1 is MNHNY and CDR2 is SVGAGI in the germline V gene (reference sequence). V was pared by 8 bases and J by 3 bases, with 2 bases of the junction left unmatched. CDR3 length: 12 amino acids. CDR3 residues: CASGRATDTQYF. In DNA, the CDR3 is TGTGCCAGCGGGAGGGCGACAGATACGCAGTATTTT.

In nucleotides, the CDR3 is TGCGCCAGCAGCTTGGAGGGCCGGGGGGTAGATACGCAGTATTTT. Translating it yields CASSLEGRGVDTQYF. The V call is TRBV5-1, the J call TRBJ2-3; 7 nucleotides match TRBD2. The CDR3 is 15 amino acids. The germline gives CDR1 SGHRS, CDR2 YFSETQ. V lost 0 bases to trimming and J lost 5 bases; unmatched junction nucleotides: 6.

This clonotype was observed many times. The chain recombines TRBV5-1 with TRBJ1-6, with no clear D. Trimming removed 0 bases from V and 2 bases from J, with 12 bases in between. The germline V gene has CDR1 SGHRS and CDR2 YFSETQ. The CDR3 length is 17 residues. The CDR3 here is CASSLGWGTPYNSPLHF. The CDR3 DNA follows: TGCGCCAGCAGCTTGGGATGGGGTACCCCCTATAATTCACCCCTCCACTTT.

There are a few counts of this clonotype. The chain uses TRBV7-6 and TRBJ2-7; D tentatively reads TRBD1 or TRBD2 (5 bases each). The CDR3 spans 14 residues. Germline V CDR1 and CDR2: SGHVS, FNYEAQ. V was clipped by 4 bases and J by 6 bases, with 16 bases between them. In nucleotides, the CDR3 is TGTGCCAGCAGCTCCCCGGGACCTGCCATCGAGCAGTACTTC. It encodes CASSSPGPAIEQYF.

The table lists this clonotype with many counts. The rearrangement links TRBV28 to TRBJ2-7; possible D gene TRBD1, 5 bases. This CDR3 is built from 15 residues. CDR1 and CDR2 (germline): MDHEN, SYDVKM. The V gene lost 3 bases and the J gene lost 5 bases, with 17 bases spanning the gap. The CDR3 sequence: CASSFFRQGGHEQYV. The CDR3 nucleotides read TGTGCCAGCAGTTTCTTCCGGCAGGGTGGACACGAGCAGTACGTC.

The table lists this clonotype with many counts. The gene calls are TRBV20-1 and TRBJ2-1; D is possibly TRBD1 (5 bases). CDR3 length: 12 residues. Trimming took off 5 bases at V and 7 bases at J, with 12 bases between the two ends. CDR1 is DFQATT, CDR2 SNEGSKA, per germline (reference sequence). CDR3 residues: CSAPTKGNEQFF. The CDR3, as DNA: TGCAGTGCTCCCACCAAGGGGAATGAGCAGTTCTTC.

The chain employs TRBV4-1 and TRBJ1-6; D unresolved. This CDR3 is 14 amino acids long. The germline V gene encodes CDR1 MGHRA and CDR2 YSYEKL. Trimming left V 0 bases short and J 7 bases short, with 7 bases between. The CDR3 protein is CASSQDRLNSPLHF. CDR3 nucleotide sequence: TGCGCCAGCAGCCAAGATAGGCTAAATTCACCCCTCCACTTT.

This clonotype was counted ten times or more. This sequence joins TRBV7-3 and TRBJ2-3, with TRBD2 identical over 11 bases. Germline V gives CDR1 SGHTA, CDR2 FQGTGA. V lost 5 bases and J lost 4; bases outside the gene matches: 5. The CDR3 totals 15 residues. CDR3 nucleotide sequence: TGTGCCAGCAGCCCCCTAGCGGGGGGCGCAGATACGCAGTATTTT. The encoded protein is CASSPLAGGADTQYF.

A few counts support this clonotype. The rearrangement links TRBV19 to TRBJ1-4; no reliable D call. The V end was cut by 8 bases, the J end by 0 bases, with 13 bases between. CDR3 length: 15 residues. CDR1 and CDR2 from the germline V gene are LNHDA and SQIVND (reference sequence). The CDR3 protein is CASRPGSATNEKLFF. Here the CDR3 DNA reads TGTGCCAGTCGGCCAGGATCCGCAACTAATGAAAAACTGTTTTTT.

Points on this clonotype: One end of the junction is discordant with germline, which a read error may explain. J is TRBJ2-1 and V is TRBV6-2 or TRBV6-3, with D unresolved. CDR1 MNHEY and CDR2 SVGEGT come from the germline V gene. The CDR3 has 11 amino acids. The CDR3 region is CTSSFYNEQFF. In DNA form, the CDR3 reads TGTACCAGCAGTTTTTATAATGAGCAGTTCTTC.

This clonotype was counted many times. The V and J genes are TRBV4-2 and TRBJ2-5, with TRBD2 matching 11 bases. Unmatched junction bases numbered 7, after V lost 3 bases and J lost 1 base. This CDR3 contains 17 residues. Per germline, CDR1 LGHNA and CDR2 YNFKEQ. In nucleotides, the CDR3 is TGTGCCAGCAGCCAGTATCTAGCGGGGGGAATCCAAGAGACCCAGTACTTC. Translation: CASSQYLAGGIQETQYF.

This chain uses TRBV6-2 or TRBV6-3 with TRBJ2-3, with D perhaps TRBD2 (5 bases). The V end lost 2 bases, the J end lost 5 bases, and 14 bases lay between the germline ends. This CDR3 is 15 amino acids long. CDR1 MNHEY and CDR2 SVGEGT come from the germline V gene. The CDR3 sequence is CASSYDRAGGDTQYF. DNA of the CDR3: TGTGCCAGCAGTTACGACCGCGCAGGAGGAGATACGCAGTATTTT.

This clonotype was counted only a few times. V is TRBV19 and J is TRBJ2-7, with a tentative D call TRBD1 (6 bases). Trimming removed 11 bases at V and 2 bases at J, with 19 bases between. Germline assignment: CDR1 LNHDA and CDR2 SQIVND (reference sequence). CDR3 length: 14 amino acids. The CDR3 protein is CAPRPRDKPYEQYV. DNA for the CDR3: TGTGCCCCCCGGCCCCGGGACAAACCCTACGAGCAGTACGTC.

This clonotype was detected a few times. This chain links TRBV4-1 with TRBJ1-5; D gene ambiguous. Trimming took 4 bases from V and 8 from J, leaving 12 bases between them. CDR1 is MGHRA and CDR2 is YSYEKL in the germline V gene. The CDR3 has 13 amino acids. The CDR3 here is CASSPPRVEPQHF. DNA for the CDR3: TGCGCCAGCAGCCCGCCTAGGGTGGAGCCCCAGCATTTT.

This rearrangement joins TRBV28 to TRBJ2-7; 14 nucleotides align to TRBD2. V lost 7 bases, J lost 3 bases, and 8 bases stayed unmatched. CDR3 length: 16 amino acids. The germline gives CDR1 MDHEN, CDR2 SYDVKM. In DNA, the CDR3 is TGTGCCAGCATGGCCCCGGGACTAGCGGGGGTCTACGAGCAGTACGTC. Amino acid sequence: CASMAPGLAGVYEQYV.

There are a few counts of this clonotype. This chain connects TRBV20-1 to TRBJ1-6; TRBD1 agrees at 7 bases. Germline trimming cut 6 bases from V and 7 bases from J; bases unmatched to any gene: 3. The germline gives CDR1 DFQATT, CDR2 SNEGSKA (reference sequence). The CDR3 contains 12 residues. DNA of the CDR3: TGCAGTGCAAGACAGGGCAATTCACCCCTCCACTTT. Its translation is CSARQGNSPLHF.

This clonotype was seen more than once but under ten times. This chain connects TRBV15 to TRBJ2-2; tentatively, D is TRBD2 (5 bases). The length of the CDR3 is 15 residues. Per germline, CDR1 LNHNV and CDR2 YYDKDF (reference sequence). The V and J ends lost 5 bases and 4 bases respectively, with 14 bases between them. The CDR3 nucleotides are TGTGCCACCAGCCGACCCTGGAGGTCCACCGGGGAGCTGTTTTTT. Residues: CATSRPWRSTGELFF.

The chain joins TRBV12-2 to TRBJ2-3; the tabulated D call, TRBD2, remains unverified against the DNA. TRBV12-2 constitutes a pseudogene. The CDR3 loop spans 18 amino acids. DNA for the CDR3: TGTGCAAGTCGCTTGTACGTCCCCAGGGGAGGTCCCACAGATACGCAGTATTTT. Its translation: CASRLYVPRGGPTDTQYF.

This clonotype showed up many times. The rearrangement joins TRBV5-1 to TRBJ1-6; D not certain. Germline assignment: CDR1 SGHRS and CDR2 YFSETQ. This CDR3 spans 15 amino acids. V gave up 4 bases and J gave up 9 bases, with 17 bases separating them. The CDR3 DNA follows: TGCGCCAGCAGCCCCCTTGAGGGCCGGGGTTCACCCCTCCACTTT. It is translated as CASSPLEGRGSPLHF.

The sample holds a few counts of this clonotype. This chain joins TRBV7-2 and TRBJ1-4; no reliable D call. There are 13 residues in the CDR3. The V gene lost 4 bases and the J gene lost 0 bases, with 3 bases spanning the gap. Germline CDR1 and CDR2: SGHTA and FQGNSA. CDR3 in amino acids: CASSSSTNEKLFF. The CDR3 nucleotides read TGTGCCAGCAGCTCCTCAACTAATGAAAAACTGTTTTTT. Filled out from reference TRBV7-2 and TRBJ1-4, the complete variable domain reads GAGVSQSPSNKVTEKGKDVELRCDPISGHTALYWYRQSLGQGLEFLIYFQGNSAPDKSGLPSDRFSAERTGGSVSTLTIQRTQQEDSAVYLCASSSSTNEKLFFGSGTQLSVL.